A single sample is the source of the 28 T cell receptor beta chains below, sequenced in a study of CD8 T cells in Susac syndrome. The RNA input was roughly 0.45 to 1 ug, and it was reverse transcribed with random hexamers. A single record per CDR3 protein comes from TCRdb applying MiXCR to the immunoSEQ multiplex PCR reads. This sample carries 150,000 to 190,000 distinct CDR3 sequences, over 95% of them seen once, and the ten largest clones take approximately 0.15%. The source material was CD8+ T cells from PBMCs. The receptor source for this set is a human donor with multiple sclerosis.

The gene calls are TRBV14 and TRBJ2-1; unclear D gene. This CDR3 is built from 14 residues. V dropped 1 base and J dropped 5 bases, with 9 bases sitting between them. Per germline, CDR1 SGHDN and CDR2 FVKESK. The CDR3 DNA reads as TGTGCCAGCAGCCAAGCTACCAGCAACAATGAGCAGTTCTTC. This translates into CASSQATSNNEQFF.

V gene TRBV2 combines with J gene TRBJ2-1; 8 bases agree with TRBD1. The V gene's germline CDR1 is SNHLY and CDR2 FYNNEI. The V segment lost 6 bases and the J segment 3 bases; nucleotides outside the gene matches: 7. The CDR3 extends over 15 amino acids. CDR3 bases: TGTGCCAGCAGGGAAACAGGGGGACACTACAATGAGCAGTTCTTC. Its translation is CASRETGGHYNEQFF.

This sequence joins TRBV15 and TRBJ1-5; no firm D call. The CDR3 extends over 13 amino acids. Germline V gene data show CDR1 as LNHNV and CDR2 as YYDKDF (reference sequence). The V and J ends lost 0 bases and 7 bases respectively, with 7 bases between them. CDR3 in DNA: TGTGCCACCAGCAGAGATGGGGAACAGCCCCAGCATTTT. This translates into CATSRDGEQPQHF.

J is TRBJ2-2 and V is TRBV14, with a tentative D call TRBD2 (6 bases). Germline lookup yields CDR1 SGHDN and CDR2 FVKESK. Trimming took off 4 bases at V and 5 bases at J, with 17 bases between the two ends. This CDR3 region has 16 residues. The DNA of the CDR3 is TGTGCCAGCAGCCTCCGTCCGGGGGTAACAACCGGGGAGCTGTTTTTT. It is translated as CASSLRPGVTTGELFF.

This chain joins TRBV24-1 and TRBJ2-2; no clear D gene. The CDR3 has 12 residues. Germline V gene sequence: CDR1 KGHDR, CDR2 SFDVKD. Trimming removed 4 bases from V and 4 bases from J, with 3 bases in between. The CDR3 nucleotides read TGTGCCACCAGTGAGTCCACCGGGGAGCTGTTTTTT. Amino acids: CATSESTGELFF.

The rearrangement links TRBV20-1 to TRBJ2-4; tentatively, D is TRBD1 or TRBD2 (5 bases each). The CDR3 has 15 residues. V dropped 5 bases and J dropped 2 bases, with 16 bases sitting between them. Germline assignment: CDR1 DFQATT and CDR2 SNEGSKA (reference sequence). CDR3 DNA: TGCAGTGCTTCCGGGACCTGGGAGACCAAAAACATTCAGTACTTC. Its translation is CSASGTWETKNIQYF.

The genes are TRBV7-6 and TRBJ2-7; D is ambiguous. V was pared by 2 bases and J by 0 bases, with 8 bases between. The length of the CDR3 is 14 residues. Germline assignment: CDR1 SGHVS and CDR2 FNYEAQ. Here the CDR3 DNA reads TGTGCCAGCAGCTTATGGGCCAGCTCCTACGAGCAGTACGTC. Amino acids: CASSLWASSYEQYV.

This clonotype was seen a single time. This chain joins TRBV15 and TRBJ2-5; TRBD1 agrees at 9 bases. The V gene's germline CDR1 is LNHNV and CDR2 YYDKDF (reference sequence). V dropped 8 bases and J dropped 4; count of bases not matched to a gene: 8. The CDR3 extends over 14 amino acids. CDR3 amino acids: CATLGTGRRETQYF. DNA for the CDR3: TGTGCCACCCTTGGGACAGGGAGGAGAGAGACCCAGTACTTC.

The genes are TRBV20-1 and TRBJ2-1; the D gene is possibly TRBD2 (6 bases). Germline CDR1 is DFQATT and CDR2 is SNEGSKA (reference sequence). The CDR3 sequence is 16 residues long. Trimming shortened V by 3 bases and J by 2 bases, and 17 bases separated the two germline ends. CDR3 sequence (DNA): TGCAGTGCTAGTCCCATAGCCGGGGGACCCTACAATGAGCAGTTCTTC. Encoded protein: CSASPIAGGPYNEQFF.

The chain combines TRBV27 with TRBJ2-7; D might be TRBD1 (5 bases). This CDR3 spans 14 amino acids. The V end lost 0 bases, the J end lost 0 bases, and 6 bases lay between the germline ends. Germline CDR1 MNHEY, CDR2 SMNVEV (reference sequence). CDR3 region: CASSLSDSSYEQYF. DNA for the CDR3: TGTGCCAGCAGTTTATCTGACAGCTCCTACGAGCAGTACTTC.

V gene TRBV15 combines with J gene TRBJ1-5; D might be TRBD1 (6 bases). CDR3 length: 15 amino acids. Germline CDR1 LNHNV, CDR2 YYDKDF (reference sequence). V lost 2 bases and J lost 4, with 12 bases in between. Written as DNA, the CDR3 is TGTGCCACCAGCAGACCCCGGACAGTTAATCAGCCCCAGCATTTT. This encodes CATSRPRTVNQPQHF.

CDR3 sequence (DNA): TGTGCCAGCAGGACGAGGGGGGGGCTTCACACTGAAGCTTTCTTT. It translates to CASRTRGGLHTEAFF. The chain combines TRBV13 with TRBJ1-1; maybe TRBD1 (6 bases). Germline V CDR1 and CDR2: PRHDT, FYEKMQ (reference sequence). This CDR3 has 15 residues. V was cut by 6 bases and J by 3 bases, with 17 bases left in between. Full variable domain (remainder filled in from reference TRBV13 and TRBJ1-1): AAGVIQSPRHLIKEKRETATLKCYPIPRHDTVYWYQQGPGQDPQFLISFYEKMQSDKGSIPDRFSAQQFSDYHSELNMSSLELGDSALYFCASRTRGGLHTEAFFGQGTRLTVV.

V gene TRBV27 combines with J gene TRBJ2-5; D ambiguous. The CDR3 extends over 13 amino acids. Trimming took 8 bases from V and 2 from J, leaving 12 bases between them. Germline CDR1 MNHEY, CDR2 SMNVEV (reference sequence). CDR3 sequence (DNA): TGTGCCAGCGGCCCCCCTCCGCAAGAGACCCAGTACTTC. Protein product: CASGPPPQETQYF.

The CDR3 is CASSGRDTPSSPLHF. The CDR3, as DNA: TGCGCCAGCAGTGGTCGGGACACTCCGAGTTCACCCCTCCACTTT. The chain carries TRBV10-2 and TRBJ1-6, with D perhaps matching TRBD1 (6 bases). Germline CDR1 reads WSHSY; CDR2 reads SAAADI. The CDR3 sequence is 15 residues long. Trimming left V 4 bases short and J 9 bases short, with 16 bases between.

CDR3 bases: TGTGCCAGCAGCCTACCGGGACCCAAGAATTCACCCCTCCACTTT. This translates into CASSLPGPKNSPLHF. The rearrangement uses TRBV4-2 and TRBJ1-6; possible D gene TRBD1, 5 bases. The V end was cut by 4 bases, the J end by 7 bases, with 14 bases between. CDR1 is LGHNA, CDR2 YNFKEQ, per germline. This CDR3 spans 15 amino acids.

This rearrangement joins TRBV9 to TRBJ2-3, with 14 bases that match TRBD2. This CDR3 spans 17 amino acids. Germline V gene data show CDR1 as SGDLS and CDR2 as YYNGEE. J gave up 4 bases and V 3 bases, and 7 bases lay outside the gene matches. CDR3 sequence (DNA): TGTGCCAGCAGCGGACTAGCGGGGGGGCCTGATCCAGATACGCAGTATTTT. Its translation: CASSGLAGGPDPDTQYF.

This chain joins TRBV6-5 and TRBJ1-1, with D maybe TRBD1 (5 bases). Trimming took off 2 bases at V and 1 base at J, with 11 bases between the two ends. Germline CDR1 reads MNHEY; CDR2 reads SVGAGI. The CDR3 has 15 residues. Here the CDR3 DNA reads TGTGCCAGCAGTTACGGCCCTACAGGGAACACTGAAGCTTTCTTT. It specifies CASSYGPTGNTEAFF.

Written as DNA, the CDR3 is TGTGCCACCAGTGACGGGCATGCGACCGGGGAGCTGTTTTTT. Translated, it gives CATSDGHATGELFF. V gene TRBV24-1 combines with J gene TRBJ2-2; no firm D call. V lost 4 bases to trimming and J lost 5 bases, with 10 bases between them. The CDR3 covers 14 residues. Germline V gives CDR1 KGHDR, CDR2 SFDVKD.

The chain links TRBV5-1 to TRBJ2-3, with TRBD1 matching over 7 bases. The germline gives CDR1 SGHRS, CDR2 YFSETQ. The CDR3 spans 15 residues. Trimming removed 4 bases from V and 5 bases from J; junction bases left unmatched: 10. CDR3 in amino acids: CASSVEPGQQDTQYF. The CDR3 DNA reads as TGCGCCAGCAGCGTTGAACCGGGACAGCAAGATACGCAGTATTTT.

CDR3 nucleotides: TGTGCCAGCAGCCAGCAGGGGGTAGAGCAGTTCTTC. Translation: CASSQQGVEQFF. The rearrangement joins TRBV11-2 to TRBJ2-1; TRBD1 matches at 7 bases. CDR1 and CDR2 from the germline V gene are SGHAT and FQNNGV. The J segment lost 10 bases and the V segment lost 5 bases, leaving 5 bases of the junction unmatched. The length of the CDR3 is 12 residues.

The rearrangement uses TRBV6-1 and TRBJ2-1; D may be TRBD2 (7 bases). In germline, CDR1 is MNHNS, CDR2 SASEGT. This CDR3 comprises 14 residues. V was shortened by 0 bases and J by 8 bases, with 11 bases between the two germline ends. This CDR3 reads CASSEAWGGDEQFF. The CDR3 bases are TGTGCCAGCAGTGAAGCTTGGGGGGGCGATGAGCAGTTCTTC.

The chain's CDR3 is CASSYSGDREFF. For the CDR3, the DNA is TGTGCCAGCAGTTACAGCGGGGACAGGGAGTTCTTC. V gene TRBV12-3 or TRBV12-4 combines with J gene TRBJ2-1; 9 bases map to TRBD1. This CDR3 is 12 amino acids long. The J segment lost 14 bases and the V segment lost 4 bases, leaving 6 bases of the junction unmatched.

This sequence joins TRBV11-2 and TRBJ2-7; 8 bases are a match to TRBD2. The CDR3 is made up of 15 amino acids. Per germline, CDR1 SGHAT and CDR2 FQNNGV. V gave up 4 bases and J gave up 3 bases; unmatched junction bases: 8. The CDR3 protein is CASSSTGGGLYEQYF. Here the CDR3 DNA reads TGTGCCAGCAGCTCGACGGGCGGGGGGCTCTACGAGCAGTACTTC.

The chain combines TRBV6-1 with TRBJ2-7; 9 bases match TRBD1. Germline CDR1 is MNHNS and CDR2 is SASEGT. With 6 bases clipped from V and 5 bases from J, the junction kept 8 bases outside the gene matches. There are 14 residues in the CDR3. The CDR3 DNA sequence: TGTGCCAGCAGCGCCGGGACAGGGAGGAACGAGCAGTACGTC. This gives the protein CASSAGTGRNEQYV.

This chain uses TRBV12-3 or TRBV12-4 with TRBJ1-2; D is ambiguous. The CDR3 loop spans 10 amino acids. The germline V and J ends were trimmed by 6 bases and 8 bases, with 7 bases remaining between them. The CDR3 reads CASSGEGYTF. The CDR3 DNA reads TGTGCCAGCAGCGGGGAGGGCTACACCTTC.

The chain carries TRBV7-6 and TRBJ1-2; D gene unclear. Trimming took 0 bases from V and 3 from J, leaving 5 bases between them. CDR1 is SGHVS and CDR2 is FNYEAQ in the germline V gene. This CDR3 is 13 amino acids long. The CDR3 spells CASSLAADYGYTF. The CDR3, as DNA: TGTGCCAGCAGCTTAGCCGCAGACTATGGCTACACCTTC.

This sequence joins TRBV13 and TRBJ2-7; no firm D call. This CDR3 spans 12 amino acids. The V gene's germline CDR1 is PRHDT and CDR2 FYEKMQ (reference sequence). For the CDR3, the DNA is TGTGCCAGCAGCTCCCCTTTGAGCCAGACCAAAGTC. The encoded protein is CASSSPLSQTKV.

The rearrangement uses TRBV20-1 and TRBJ2-7; D might be TRBD1 (5 bases). Trimming took off 1 base at V and 0 bases at J, with 7 bases between the two ends. The CDR3 runs to 13 residues. Germline V gene data show CDR1 as DFQATT and CDR2 as SNEGSKA (reference sequence). The CDR3 sequence: CSARGGDSYEQYF. CDR3 nucleotides: TGCAGTGCTAGAGGGGGCGACTCCTACGAGCAGTACTTC.